The 24 T cell receptor beta chains listed next were all sequenced from one sample in a study of blood T cell repertoires in COVID-19. The data were produced by immunoSEQ multiplex PCR, yet TCRdb's version contains in-frame clones alone and is incomplete. The sample lists about 180,000 clones; about 80% were seen once. The sequenced sample was PBMCs or T cells enriched from blood (not recorded which). The receptors here all came from a man aged 55 to 70 who had been exposed to COVID-19.

The rearrangement joins TRBV2 to TRBJ2-3, with TRBD1 matching 9 bases. Germline CDR1 and CDR2: SNHLY and FYNNEI. The CDR3 is made up of 20 amino acids. J was trimmed by 6 bases and V by 7 bases; bases with no gene match: 26. The CDR3 region is CASTATGTGWVAGLDDTQYF. CDR3 nucleotides: TGTGCCAGCACCGCCACAGGGACAGGGTGGGTCGCGGGTCTGGATGATACGCAGTATTTT.

This clone was picked up one time. The chain links TRBV6-5 to TRBJ2-7, with 10 nucleotides matching TRBD2. The germline gives CDR1 MNHEY, CDR2 SVGAGI. J lost 2 bases, V lost 10 bases, and 8 bases had no gene match. The CDR3 loop spans 14 amino acids. DNA for the CDR3: TGTGCCACCTACCCTAGCGGGAGAACCTACGAGCAGTACTTC. Translated, it gives CATYPSGRTYEQYF.

The chain links TRBV6-6 to TRBJ1-5; 8 nucleotides match TRBD1. CDR3 length equals 14 residues. Germline CDR1 is MNHNY and CDR2 is SVGAGI (reference sequence). V was clipped by 5 bases and J by 5 bases; unmatched bases: 5. The CDR3 nucleotides read TGTGCCAGCAGTCACAGGGGGAGGGATCAGCCCCAGCATTTT. It is translated as CASSHRGRDQPQHF.

The rearrangement links TRBV4-3 to TRBJ1-2; D remains ambiguous. This CDR3 has 13 amino acids. CDR1 LGHNA and CDR2 YSLEER come from the germline V gene. V dropped 0 bases and J dropped 11 bases, with 13 bases sitting between them. Here the CDR3 DNA reads TGCGCCAGCAGCCAAGACAGGCTTCCGGATTACACCTTC. This gives the protein CASSQDRLPDYTF.

This sequence joins TRBV7-3 and TRBJ1-2; a possible D gene is TRBD1 (6 bases). CDR3 length: 15 residues. V lost 5 bases, J lost 3 bases, and 16 bases lay in between. The germline V gene encodes CDR1 SGHTA and CDR2 FQGTGA. CDR3: CASSPSGGRDYGYTF. As DNA, the CDR3 is TGTGCCAGCAGCCCATCGGGGGGGCGCGACTATGGCTACACCTTC.

V is TRBV24-1 and J is TRBJ2-1, with 10 bases matching TRBD2. CDR3 length: 16 amino acids. V trimming: 4 bases; J trimming: 4 bases; junction bases outside the gene matches: 6. The germline V gene encodes CDR1 KGHDR and CDR2 SFDVKD. The CDR3 DNA sequence: TGTGCCACCAGTGACCCGAGCGGGGGGGATTACAATGAGCAGTTCTTC. As protein: CATSDPSGGDYNEQFF.

This chain links TRBV6-5 with TRBJ2-7; D gene uncertain. With 5 bases removed from V and 0 bases from J, the gap between germline ends came to 14 bases. In germline, CDR1 is MNHEY, CDR2 SVGAGI. CDR3 length equals 15 residues. The CDR3 DNA follows: TGTGCCAGCAGTCCTGACTGGCCTAGCTCCTACGAGCAGTACTTC. This encodes CASSPDWPSSYEQYF.

The genes are TRBV25-1 and TRBJ1-2; 8 bases match TRBD1. CDR1 MGHDK and CDR2 SYGVNS come from the germline V gene. The CDR3 runs 14 residues. With V trimmed by 4 bases and J by 4 bases, 5 bases remained unmatched. In nucleotides, the CDR3 is TGTGCCAGCAGTGCCAGGGGGCGCGGCTATGGCTACACCTTC. Translating it yields CASSARGRGYGYTF.

This chain links TRBV2 with TRBJ1-6; 9 nucleotides line up with TRBD1. The CDR3 has 15 amino acids. Trimming took 4 bases from V and 4 from J; bases not matched to a gene: 2. CDR1 and CDR2 (germline): SNHLY, FYNNEI. DNA of the CDR3: TGTGCCAGCAGTGGGGACAGGGCGTATAATTCACCCCTCCACTTT. It translates to CASSGDRAYNSPLHF.

The chain couples TRBV6-5 to TRBJ1-1, with 10 bases that match TRBD1. J was trimmed by 5 bases and V by 2 bases; bases with no gene match: 5. The V gene's germline CDR1 is MNHEY and CDR2 SVGAGI. The CDR3 has 15 amino acids. CDR3 residues: CASSYLRTGGTEAFF. The CDR3, as DNA: TGTGCCAGCAGTTACCTCAGGACAGGGGGGACTGAAGCTTTCTTT.

This clone was recorded a few times. This chain connects TRBV19 to TRBJ2-1, with 8 bases lining up with TRBD2. This CDR3 spans 15 amino acids. Germline trimming cut 5 bases from V and 7 bases from J; bases unmatched to any gene: 10. CDR1 LNHDA and CDR2 SQIVND come from the germline V gene (reference sequence). CDR3 amino acids: CASSLPGLGLNEQFF. CDR3 nucleotide sequence: TGTGCCAGTAGTTTGCCGGGACTAGGCTTAAATGAGCAGTTCTTC.

This clone was detected a few times. This sequence joins TRBV14 and TRBJ1-5; D uncertain. Looked up from germline, CDR1 is SGHDN and CDR2 is FVKESK. The ends were cut back, 3 bases at V and 9 bases at J, with 12 bases in the middle. CDR3 length equals 13 residues. The CDR3 DNA is TGTGCCAGCAGCCAGAATGCCCTATCGCCCCAGCATTTT. Translating gives CASSQNALSPQHF.

CDR3 sequence: CSASREGVTRETQYF. The CDR3 DNA sequence: TGCAGTGCGAGTCGGGAGGGAGTGACTCGAGAGACCCAGTACTTC. The chain links TRBV20-1 to TRBJ2-5; TRBD2 matches at 8 bases. Germline V lookup: CDR1 DFQATT, CDR2 SNEGSKA (reference sequence). This CDR3 region has 15 residues. Germline trimming cut 6 bases from V and 4 bases from J; bases unmatched to any gene: 13.

This chain uses TRBV29-1 with TRBJ1-6, with D tentatively TRBD1 (6 bases). Trimming left V 6 bases short and J 7 bases short, with 16 bases between. The germline CDR1 and CDR2 sequences are SQVTM and ANQGSEA. The CDR3 runs 14 residues. The chain's CDR3 is CSVGSGTKNSPLHF. The CDR3 region has the DNA TGCAGCGTCGGTTCCGGGACAAAGAATTCACCCCTCCACTTT. Variable domain in full (rest from reference TRBV29-1 and TRBJ1-6): SAVISQKPSRDICQRGTSLTIQCQVDSQVTMMFWYRQQPGQSLTLIATANQGSEATYESGFVIDKFPISRPNLTFSTLTVSNMSPEDSSIYLCSVGSGTKNSPLHFGNGTRLTVT.

V gene TRBV19 combines with J gene TRBJ1-2; 8 bases align to TRBD1. The germline V gene has CDR1 LNHDA and CDR2 SQIVND (reference sequence). The CDR3 covers 14 residues. V shed 8 bases and J 3 bases; nucleotides not matched to a gene: 8. The CDR3 DNA is TGTGCCAGTTCGGACAGGGACGGCGACTATGGCTACACCTTC. Translation: CASSDRDGDYGYTF.

This chain joins TRBV6-2 or TRBV6-3 and TRBJ1-5; 7 nucleotides line up with TRBD1. CDR1 is MNHEY and CDR2 is SVGEGT in the germline V gene. Trimming cost V 2 bases and J 1 base; bases outside gene matches: 5. The CDR3 runs 16 residues. The CDR3 spells CASSYIRQGSNQPQHF. DNA of the CDR3: TGTGCCAGCAGTTACATCCGACAGGGAAGCAATCAGCCCCAGCATTTT.

This rearrangement joins TRBV5-1 to TRBJ2-1, with TRBD2 matching 9 bases. The length of the CDR3 is 18 residues. The germline CDR1 and CDR2 sequences are SGHRS and YFSETQ. V was pared by 7 bases and J by 15 bases, with 29 bases of the junction left unmatched. DNA for the CDR3: TGCGCCAGCGGTTTAGGGGGGTCTGGACTAGCGACGCGGGCGAGCTTGTTCTTC. Residues: CASGLGGSGLATRASLFF.

The chain has TRBV29-1 and TRBJ1-5, with TRBD1 as a possible D gene (6 bases). CDR3 length equals 13 residues. The germline gives CDR1 SQVTM, CDR2 ANQGSEA. Trimming removed 4 bases at V and 6 bases at J, with 13 bases between. DNA for the CDR3: TGCAGCGTTGTTGGGGGCGGGGGTCAGCCCCAGCATTTT. It encodes CSVVGGGGQPQHF.

V is TRBV7-2 and J is TRBJ2-7; tentative D call: TRBD1 (5 bases). The CDR3 runs to 15 residues. V lost 5 bases to trimming and J lost 3 bases, with 17 bases between them. Germline V gives CDR1 SGHTA, CDR2 FQGNSA. Here the CDR3 reads CASSLPERGGYEQYF. Written as DNA, the CDR3 is TGTGCCAGCAGCCTACCGGAAAGGGGTGGCTACGAGCAGTACTTC.

CDR3 coding DNA: TGTGCCAGCAGCCAAGGTGGAGGGTTGAATTCACCCCTCCACTTT. The encoded protein is CASSQGGGLNSPLHF. The gene calls are TRBV14 and TRBJ1-6; D call uncertain. Trimming took off 1 base at V and 7 bases at J, with 11 bases between the two ends. The CDR3 is made up of 15 amino acids. Germline CDR1 SGHDN, CDR2 FVKESK.

This chain connects TRBV29-1 to TRBJ1-2; 7 bases map to TRBD1. The CDR3 sequence is 13 residues long. V gave up 5 bases and J gave up 6 bases; unmatched junction bases: 9. CDR1 and CDR2 (germline): SQVTM, ANQGSEA. The CDR3 region has the DNA TGCAGCGTTCACCGACAGGGCGGGGATGGCTACACCTTC. Protein sequence: CSVHRQGGDGYTF.

The chain uses TRBV9 and TRBJ1-2; maybe TRBD1 (6 bases). Trimming left V 2 bases short and J 6 bases short, with 11 bases between. The CDR3 is 13 amino acids. Per the germline V gene, CDR1 is SGDLS and CDR2 is YYNGEE. DNA for the CDR3: TGTGCCAGCAGCGTTACAGGGTACCATGGCTACACCTTC. Amino acid sequence: CASSVTGYHGYTF.

This clone was counted many times. The V gene is TRBV19, the J gene TRBJ2-1; 9 bases align to TRBD1. The CDR3 is 15 amino acids. V shed 10 bases and J 0 bases; nucleotides not matched to a gene: 7. Germline CDR1 and CDR2: LNHDA and SQIVND (reference sequence). CDR3 loop: CATVPDRGSYNEQFF. CDR3 bases: TGTGCCACCGTACCGGACAGGGGCTCCTACAATGAGCAGTTCTTC.

This chain connects TRBV4-2 to TRBJ2-7, with D possibly TRBD2 on 6 matching bases. Trimming stripped 3 bases from V and 7 bases from J, with 19 bases between. CDR1 LGHNA and CDR2 YNFKEQ come from the germline V gene. The CDR3 is 15 residues long. In DNA, the CDR3 is TGTGCCAGCAGCCAGCCCGACTTAATCCGGGGGGAGCAGTACTTC. Translation: CASSQPDLIRGEQYF.